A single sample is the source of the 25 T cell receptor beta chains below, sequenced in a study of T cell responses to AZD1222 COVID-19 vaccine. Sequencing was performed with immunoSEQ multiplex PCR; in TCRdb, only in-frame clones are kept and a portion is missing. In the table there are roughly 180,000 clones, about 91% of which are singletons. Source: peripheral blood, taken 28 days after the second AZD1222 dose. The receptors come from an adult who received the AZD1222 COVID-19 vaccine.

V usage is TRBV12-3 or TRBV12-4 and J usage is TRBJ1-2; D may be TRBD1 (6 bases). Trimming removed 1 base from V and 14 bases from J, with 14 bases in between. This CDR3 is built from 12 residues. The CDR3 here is CASSLGQGNTTF. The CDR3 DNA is TGTGCCAGCAGTTTAGGCCAGGGGAATACAACCTTC.

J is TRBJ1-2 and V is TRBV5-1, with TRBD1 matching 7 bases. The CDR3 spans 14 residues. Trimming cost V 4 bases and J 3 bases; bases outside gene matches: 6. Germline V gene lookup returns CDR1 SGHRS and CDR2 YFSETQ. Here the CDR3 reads CASSLSGTDYGYTF. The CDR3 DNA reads TGCGCCAGCAGCCTATCCGGGACAGACTATGGCTACACCTTC.

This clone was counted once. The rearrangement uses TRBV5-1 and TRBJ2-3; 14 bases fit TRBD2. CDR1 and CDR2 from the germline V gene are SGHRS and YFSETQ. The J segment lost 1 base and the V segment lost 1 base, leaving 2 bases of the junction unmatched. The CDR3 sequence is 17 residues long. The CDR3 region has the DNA TGCGCCAGCAGCTTGATGGGACTAGCGGGAGGCACAGATACGCAGTATTTT. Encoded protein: CASSLMGLAGGTDTQYF.

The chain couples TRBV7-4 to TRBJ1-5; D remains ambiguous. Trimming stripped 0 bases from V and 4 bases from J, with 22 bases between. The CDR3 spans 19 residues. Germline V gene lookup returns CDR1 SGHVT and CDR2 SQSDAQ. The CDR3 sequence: CASSLARPEQPGPNQPQHF. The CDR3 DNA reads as TGTGCCAGCAGCTTAGCACGTCCGGAACAGCCGGGTCCTAATCAGCCCCAGCATTTT.

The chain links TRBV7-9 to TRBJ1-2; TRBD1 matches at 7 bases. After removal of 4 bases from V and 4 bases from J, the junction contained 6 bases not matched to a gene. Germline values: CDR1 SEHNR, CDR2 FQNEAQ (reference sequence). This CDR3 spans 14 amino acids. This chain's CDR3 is CASSSLPGGYGYTF. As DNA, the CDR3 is TGTGCCAGCAGCTCTCTGCCAGGGGGCTATGGCTACACCTTC.

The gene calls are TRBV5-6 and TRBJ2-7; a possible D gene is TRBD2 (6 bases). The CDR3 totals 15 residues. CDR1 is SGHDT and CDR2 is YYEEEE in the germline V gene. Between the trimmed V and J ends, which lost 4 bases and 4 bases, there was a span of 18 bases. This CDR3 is CASSPRTGGGYEQYF. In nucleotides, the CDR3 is TGTGCCAGCAGCCCTCGGACTGGCGGAGGGTACGAGCAGTACTTC.

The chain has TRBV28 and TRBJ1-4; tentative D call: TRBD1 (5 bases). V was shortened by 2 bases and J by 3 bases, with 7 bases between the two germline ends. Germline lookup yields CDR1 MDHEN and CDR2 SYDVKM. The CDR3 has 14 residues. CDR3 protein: CASSLTGSNEKLFF. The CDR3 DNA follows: TGTGCCAGCAGTTTAACAGGCTCTAATGAAAAACTGTTTTTT.

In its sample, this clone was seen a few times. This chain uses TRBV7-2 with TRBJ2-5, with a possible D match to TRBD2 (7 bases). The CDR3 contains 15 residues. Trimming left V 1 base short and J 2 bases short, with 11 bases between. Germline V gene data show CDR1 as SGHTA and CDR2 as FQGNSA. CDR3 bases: TGTGCCAGCAGCTTAGGAGGGGGGGGGCAAGAGACCCAGTACTTC. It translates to CASSLGGGGQETQYF.

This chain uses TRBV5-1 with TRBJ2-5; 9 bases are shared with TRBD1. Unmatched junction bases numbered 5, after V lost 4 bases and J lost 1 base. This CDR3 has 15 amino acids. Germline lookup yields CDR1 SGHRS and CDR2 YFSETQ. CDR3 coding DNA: TGCGCCAGCAGCACCAGGACAGGGGCCCAAGAGACCCAGTACTTC. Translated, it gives CASSTRTGAQETQYF.

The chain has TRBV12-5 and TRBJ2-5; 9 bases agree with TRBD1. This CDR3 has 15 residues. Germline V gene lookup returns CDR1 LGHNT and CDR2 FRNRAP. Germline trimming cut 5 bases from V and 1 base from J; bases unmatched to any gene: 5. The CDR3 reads CASGTGQGGQETQYF. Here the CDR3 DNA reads TGTGCTAGTGGTACGGGACAGGGAGGCCAAGAGACCCAGTACTTC.

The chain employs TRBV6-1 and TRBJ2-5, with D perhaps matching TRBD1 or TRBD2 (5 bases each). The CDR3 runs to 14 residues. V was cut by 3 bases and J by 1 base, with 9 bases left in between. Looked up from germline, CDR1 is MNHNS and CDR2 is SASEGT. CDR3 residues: CASSDLGTQETQYF. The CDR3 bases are TGTGCCAGCAGTGACCTGGGGACCCAAGAGACCCAGTACTTC.

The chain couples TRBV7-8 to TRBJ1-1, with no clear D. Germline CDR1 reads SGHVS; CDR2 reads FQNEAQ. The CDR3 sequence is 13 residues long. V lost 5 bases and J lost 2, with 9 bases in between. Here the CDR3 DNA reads TGTGCCAGCAGCCGAACCTCAAACACTGAAGCTTTCTTT. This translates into CASSRTSNTEAFF.

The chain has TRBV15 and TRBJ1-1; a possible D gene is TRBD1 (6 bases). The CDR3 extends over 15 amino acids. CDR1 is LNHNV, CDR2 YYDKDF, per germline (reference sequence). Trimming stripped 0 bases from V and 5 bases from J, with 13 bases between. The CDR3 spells CATSRDSEGGTEAFF. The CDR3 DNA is TGTGCCACCAGCAGAGATTCGGAGGGGGGGACTGAAGCTTTCTTT.

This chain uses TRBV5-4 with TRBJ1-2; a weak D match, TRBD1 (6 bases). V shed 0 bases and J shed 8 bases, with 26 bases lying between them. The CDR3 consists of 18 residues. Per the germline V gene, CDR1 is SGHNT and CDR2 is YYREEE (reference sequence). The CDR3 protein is CASSLAPSAYRDREGYTF. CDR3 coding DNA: TGTGCCAGCAGCTTGGCGCCATCAGCCTACAGGGATCGGGAGGGCTACACCTTC.

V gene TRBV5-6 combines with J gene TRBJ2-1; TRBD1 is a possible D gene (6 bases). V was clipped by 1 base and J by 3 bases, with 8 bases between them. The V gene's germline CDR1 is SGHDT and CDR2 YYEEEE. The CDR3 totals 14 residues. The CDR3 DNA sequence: TGTGCCAGCAGCTTGAGGGGGATCTACAATGAGCAGTTCTTC. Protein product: CASSLRGIYNEQFF.

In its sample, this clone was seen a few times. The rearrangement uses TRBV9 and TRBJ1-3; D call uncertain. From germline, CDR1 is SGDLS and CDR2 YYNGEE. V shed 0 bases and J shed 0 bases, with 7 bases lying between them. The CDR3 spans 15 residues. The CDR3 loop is CASSVGSYSGNTIYF. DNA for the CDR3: TGTGCCAGCAGCGTAGGGTCTTACTCTGGAAACACCATATATTTT.

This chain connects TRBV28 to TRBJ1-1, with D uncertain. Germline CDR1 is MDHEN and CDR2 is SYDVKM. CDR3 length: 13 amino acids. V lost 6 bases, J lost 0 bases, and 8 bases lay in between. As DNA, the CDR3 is TGTGCCAGCAGAGAAGGATTGAACACTGAAGCTTTCTTT. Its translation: CASREGLNTEAFF.

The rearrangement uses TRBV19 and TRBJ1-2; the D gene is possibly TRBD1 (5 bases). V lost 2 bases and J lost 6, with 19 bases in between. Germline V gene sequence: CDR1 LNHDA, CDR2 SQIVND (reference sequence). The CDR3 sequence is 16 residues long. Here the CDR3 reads CASSIISGGIVDGYTF. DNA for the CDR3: TGTGCCAGTAGTATAATCTCCGGGGGAATAGTGGATGGCTACACCTTC.

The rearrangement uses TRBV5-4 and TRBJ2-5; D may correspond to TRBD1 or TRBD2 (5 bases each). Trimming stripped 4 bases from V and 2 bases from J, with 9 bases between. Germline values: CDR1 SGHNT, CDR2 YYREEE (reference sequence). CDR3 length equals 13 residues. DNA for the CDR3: TGTGCCAGCAGCCTGGGACCTCAAGAGACCCAGTACTTC. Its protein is CASSLGPQETQYF.

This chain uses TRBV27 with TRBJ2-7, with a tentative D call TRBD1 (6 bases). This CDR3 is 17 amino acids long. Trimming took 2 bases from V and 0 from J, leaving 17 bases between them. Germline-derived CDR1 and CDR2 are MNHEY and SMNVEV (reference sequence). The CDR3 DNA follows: TGTGCCAGCAGTTTACCTCGTCCAGGGGTCAACTCCTACGAGCAGTACTTC. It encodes CASSLPRPGVNSYEQYF.

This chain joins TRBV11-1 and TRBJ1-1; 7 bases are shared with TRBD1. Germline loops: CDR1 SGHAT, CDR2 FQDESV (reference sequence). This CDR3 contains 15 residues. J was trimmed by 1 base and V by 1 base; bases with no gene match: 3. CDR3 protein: CASSLGGTANTEAFF. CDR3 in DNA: TGTGCCAGCAGCTTAGGCGGGACAGCGAACACTGAAGCTTTCTTT.

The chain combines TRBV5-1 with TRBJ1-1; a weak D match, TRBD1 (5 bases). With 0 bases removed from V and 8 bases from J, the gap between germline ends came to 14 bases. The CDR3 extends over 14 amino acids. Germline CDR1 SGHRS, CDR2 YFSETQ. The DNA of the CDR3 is TGCGCCAGCAGCTTGGCACAGGCGGGCGGAGAAGCTTTCTTT. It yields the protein CASSLAQAGGEAFF. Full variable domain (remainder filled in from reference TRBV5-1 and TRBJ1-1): KAGVTQTPRYLIKTRGQQVTLSCSPISGHRSVSWYQQTPGQGLQFLFEYFSETQRNKGNFPGRFSGRQFSNSRSEMNVSTLELGDSALYLCASSLAQAGGEAFFGQGTRLTVV.

The CDR3 protein is CASSLVQTRGDTQYF. The CDR3 bases are TGTGCCAGCAGCTTAGTCCAGACACGCGGAGATACGCAGTATTTT. V gene TRBV11-2 combines with J gene TRBJ2-3; D unresolved. CDR1 and CDR2 from the germline V gene are SGHAT and FQNNGV. V was cut by 1 base and J by 5 bases, with 13 bases left in between. CDR3 length: 15 residues.

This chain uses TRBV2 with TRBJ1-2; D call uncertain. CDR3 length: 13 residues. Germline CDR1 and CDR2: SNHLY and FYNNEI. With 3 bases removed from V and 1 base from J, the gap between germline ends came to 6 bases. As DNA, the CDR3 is TGTGCCAGCAGTGACGGAAGTAACTATGGCTACACCTTC. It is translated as CASSDGSNYGYTF. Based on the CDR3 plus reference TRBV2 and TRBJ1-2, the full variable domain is EPEVTQTPSHQVTQMGQEVILRCVPISNHLYFYWYRQILGQKVEFLVSFYNNEISEKSEIFDDQFSVERPDGSNFTLKIRSTKLEDSAMYFCASSDGSNYGYTFGSGTRLTVV.

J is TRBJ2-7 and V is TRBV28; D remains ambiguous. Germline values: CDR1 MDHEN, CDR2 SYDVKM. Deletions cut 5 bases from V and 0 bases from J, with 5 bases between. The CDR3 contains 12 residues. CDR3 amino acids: CASSRNSYEQYF. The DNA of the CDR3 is TGTGCCAGCAGTCGAAACTCCTACGAGCAGTACTTC.